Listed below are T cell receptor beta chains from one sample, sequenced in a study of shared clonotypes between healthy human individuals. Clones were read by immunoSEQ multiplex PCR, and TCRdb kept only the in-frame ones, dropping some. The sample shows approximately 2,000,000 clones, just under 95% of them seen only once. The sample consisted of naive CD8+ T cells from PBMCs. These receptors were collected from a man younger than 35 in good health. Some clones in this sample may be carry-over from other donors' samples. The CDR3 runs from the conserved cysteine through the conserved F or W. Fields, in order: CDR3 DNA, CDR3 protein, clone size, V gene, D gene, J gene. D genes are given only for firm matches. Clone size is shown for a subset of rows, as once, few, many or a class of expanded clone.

CDR3 DNA: TGTGCCAGCAGTGAAGGGCGGGGGCTTGTGTCCTACGAGCAGTACTTC
CDR3 protein: CASSEGRGLVSYEQYF
clone size: .
V gene: TRBV6-1
D gene: .
J gene: TRBJ2-7

CDR3 DNA: TGTGCCATCACTTCTGATGGGATTGACTATGGCTACACCTTC
CDR3 protein: CAITSDGIDYGYTF
clone size: .
V gene: TRBV10-3
D gene: .
J gene: TRBJ1-2

CDR3 DNA: TGTGCCAGCAGCTTCGACAGGGATTCGGCTGAAAAACTGTTTTTT
CDR3 protein: CASSFDRDSAEKLFF
clone size: .
V gene: TRBV7-8
D gene: TRBD1
J gene: TRBJ1-4

CDR3 DNA: TGTGCCAGCAGCTTAGCACCCGTATATGGCTACACCTTC
CDR3 protein: CASSLAPVYGYTF
clone size: .
V gene: TRBV7-9
D gene: .
J gene: TRBJ1-2

CDR3 DNA: TGTGCCAGCAGCTTGGGTCGCGGGTTCTCCTACGAGCAGTACTTC
CDR3 protein: CASSLGRGFSYEQYF
clone size: once
V gene: TRBV5-4
D gene: .
J gene: TRBJ2-7

CDR3 DNA: TGTGCCAGCAGCTCCCGGCGAACAGGGAACACTGAAGCTTTCTTT
CDR3 protein: CASSSRRTGNTEAFF
clone size: once
V gene: TRBV7-2
D gene: .
J gene: TRBJ1-1

CDR3 DNA: TGTGCCAGCAGTTTATCACCGAGCGGGAGCCTCCATGAGCAGTTCTTC
CDR3 protein: CASSLSPSGSLHEQFF
clone size: .
V gene: TRBV27
D gene: TRBD2
J gene: TRBJ2-1

CDR3 DNA: TGTGCCAGCAGACAACGCGAGGGTTCAAACTATGGCTACACCTTC
CDR3 protein: CASRQREGSNYGYTF
clone size: .
V gene: TRBV6-1
D gene: .
J gene: TRBJ1-2

CDR3 DNA: TGTGCCAGCTCACCACCGGGACTAGCGGGAGTTCAAGAGACCCAGTACTTC
CDR3 protein: CASSPPGLAGVQETQYF
clone size: .
V gene: TRBV18
D gene: TRBD2
J gene: TRBJ2-5

CDR3 DNA: TGTGCCAGTACTCTTGACAGGTGGCGGGACACCAACATGAACACTGAAGCTTTCTTT
CDR3 protein: CASTLDRWRDTNMNTEAFF
clone size: .
V gene: TRBV19
D gene: .
J gene: TRBJ1-1

CDR3 DNA: TGCGCCAGCGGTTGGACAGGGTCTTACGAGCAGTACTTC
CDR3 protein: CASGWTGSYEQYF
clone size: .
V gene: TRBV5-1
D gene: TRBD1
J gene: TRBJ2-7

CDR3 DNA: TGTGCCAGCATTATAGGGAACACTGAAGCTTTCTTT
CDR3 protein: CASIIGNTEAFF
clone size: .
V gene: TRBV2
D gene: .
J gene: TRBJ1-1

CDR3 DNA: TGTGCCAGCAGTTTAAGCATAGCGGGATCCTACGAGCAGTACTTC
CDR3 protein: CASSLSIAGSYEQYF
clone size: .
V gene: TRBV27
D gene: TRBD2
J gene: TRBJ2-7

CDR3 DNA: TGTGCCAGCAGCTTAAGGCCTGGAGTAGGAGCGGGAGAGACCCAGTACTTC
CDR3 protein: CASSLRPGVGAGETQYF
clone size: .
V gene: TRBV7-9
D gene: .
J gene: TRBJ2-5

CDR3 DNA: TGTGCCAGCGGTGCTGGGCATAACTCCTACGAGCAGTACTTC
CDR3 protein: CASGAGHNSYEQYF
clone size: .
V gene: TRBV6-5
D gene: .
J gene: TRBJ2-7

CDR3 DNA: TGTGCCAGCAGTTTGACGGCCAGGGCGTACGAGCAGTACTTC
CDR3 protein: CASSLTARAYEQYF
clone size: .
V gene: TRBV27
D gene: .
J gene: TRBJ2-7

CDR3 DNA: TGTGCCAGTAGTATTGATCCTCTCTCCTACGAGCAGTACTTC
CDR3 protein: CASSIDPLSYEQYF
clone size: .
V gene: TRBV19
D gene: .
J gene: TRBJ2-7